The source of this T cell receptor (beta chain) is a study of Graves' ophthalmopathy and Graves' hyperthyroidism. Study-wide results and caveats: At around 70% sensitivity and about 72% specificity, the model predicted progression of the ophthalmopathy.

Diagnosis was based on clinical symptoms, serum thyroxine, TRAb, thyroid ultrasound and orbital computed tomography. This clonotype has at least ten counts. The antigen remains unidentified. RNA transcripts were the source from which TCR beta CDR3 regions were amplified. The library came from an HTBI-primed first-round RT-PCR and a second-round multiplex PCR. TCRdb re-called the multiplex PCR reads through MiXCR, storing one row per CDR3 protein. Among about 660,000 distinct CDR3 sequences listed, about 41% were seen once. Sequencing was done on a sample of peripheral blood. The TCR sequence derives from an adult man with Graves' ophthalmopathy.

Written as DNA, the CDR3 is TGTGCCAGCAGCAACAACGTACTAGATGGGGAAGAGACCCAGTACTTC. Encoded protein: CASSNNVLDGEETQYF. The rearrangement links TRBV7-8 to TRBJ2-5; the D gene is possibly TRBD2 (5 bases). Trimming took off 5 bases at V and 3 bases at J, with 19 bases between the two ends. Per the germline V gene, CDR1 is SGHVS and CDR2 is FQNEAQ. The CDR3 covers 16 residues.